This TCR beta chain was profiled in a study of T-cell memory formation after mild COVID-19. Study results and caveats: That cross-reactive memory joined was suggested by some responding clones appearing in pre-infection memory. Clones contracting across day 15 to 85 had a balanced CD4/CD8 profile; later expanding clones leaned CD4+. Whether day 37 second-wave clones are SARS-CoV-2-specific was not confirmed. Among contracting clones, CD4+ were mainly CM/EM and CD8+ enriched in EMRA.

TCRdb redid the calling of the 5' RACE reads with MiXCR, one entry per CDR3 protein. This table has approximately 240 distinct CDR3 sequences, approximately 93% appearing once. This CDR3 has 17 residues. Germline V lookup: CDR1 MNHEY, CDR2 SMNVEV (reference sequence). Trimming stripped 3 bases from V and 4 bases from J, with 21 bases between. Regarding this clonotype: Antigen: not known.

Input material: PBMCs or a T cell subset sorted from them (not recorded which). This chain joins TRBV27 and TRBJ1-2; TRBD1 might be the D (6 bases). The clonotype was recovered from an adult who had mild COVID-19 (a few samples of this study predate the infection). Cell type and time point are not known. CDR3 residues: CASSFGGIGGPRYGYTF. DNA for the CDR3: TGTGCCAGCAGTTTCGGGGGAATCGGGGGGCCGCGCTATGGCTACACCTTC.